Each of the 14 T cell receptor beta chains below was sequenced from the same sample in a study of vaccination effects on CD4 cells after COVID-19. Profiling relied on immunoSEQ multiplex PCR, and the TCRdb table lists in-frame clones only, not all of them. The table records over 45,000 clones, around 63% of them present only once. Once cultured for roughly nine days, the cells underwent separation to obtain CD4+ T cells. Their recognized antigens are unknown. This sample comprised CD4+ T cells from PBMCs cultured without peptide, obtained before COVID-19 vaccination. The receptors were sampled from a human donor who received a COVID-19 vaccine.

The chain joins TRBV5-4 to TRBJ2-5, with D tentatively TRBD2 (5 bases). The germline CDR1 and CDR2 sequences are SGHNT and YYREEE (reference sequence). This CDR3 region has 16 residues. V lost 1 base and J 2 bases, leaving 15 bases between the germline ends. CDR3 in amino acids: CASSLQTAGPQETQYF. For the CDR3, the DNA is TGTGCCAGCAGCTTGCAGACGGCGGGCCCGCAAGAGACCCAGTACTTC. Full variable domain (rest looked up from reference TRBV5-4 and TRBJ2-5): ETGVTQSPTHLIKTRGQQVTLRCSSQSGHNTVSWYQQALGQGPQFIFQYYREEENGRGNFPPRFSGLQFPNYSSELNVNALELDDSALYLCASSLQTAGPQETQYFGPGTRLLVL.

The chain is built from TRBV12-3 or TRBV12-4 and TRBJ2-7; 8 bases match TRBD2. The V and J ends lost 7 bases and 7 bases, in that order; junction bases with no gene match: 9. CDR3 size: 13 residues. CDR3 loop: CASNRGGPGEQYF. Written as DNA, the CDR3 is TGTGCCAGCAATCGCGGGGGGCCGGGGGAGCAGTACTTC.

Of note for this clone: Other DNA sequences of this sample code for an identical CDR3. CDR3 sequence: CASSLEGPNTEAFF. The CDR3 coding sequence is TGCGCCAGCAGCTTGGAAGGGCCGAACACTGAAGCTTTCTTT. V is TRBV5-1 and J is TRBJ1-1; D is ambiguous. Germline-derived CDR1 and CDR2 are SGHRS and YFSETQ. Trimming took off 0 bases at V and 1 base at J, with 7 bases between the two ends. This CDR3 has 14 amino acids.

The chain has TRBV5-1 and TRBJ2-3; no definite D call. V gave up 5 bases and J gave up 3 bases, with 10 bases separating them. The germline CDR1 and CDR2 sequences are SGHRS and YFSETQ. This CDR3 has 13 residues. CDR3 nucleotide sequence: TGCGCCAGCAGGGAGCCTAGAACAGATACGCAGTATTTT. It yields the protein CASREPRTDTQYF.

The rearrangement uses TRBV5-1 and TRBJ2-2; 8 nucleotides line up with TRBD2. With 3 bases clipped from V and 5 bases from J, the junction kept 9 bases outside the gene matches. The germline CDR1 and CDR2 sequences are SGHRS and YFSETQ. CDR3 length: 16 amino acids. The chain's CDR3 is CASSSTGTRGTGELFF. For the CDR3, the DNA is TGCGCCAGCAGCTCCACCGGGACTAGGGGGACCGGGGAGCTGTTTTTT.

The chain is built from TRBV19 and TRBJ1-2; no firm D call. The ends were cut back, 0 bases at V and 3 bases at J, with 8 bases in the middle. Looked up from germline, CDR1 is LNHDA and CDR2 is SQIVND (reference sequence). The CDR3 length is 14 residues. DNA for the CDR3: TGTGCCAGTAGTATAGACCCTTACTACTATGGCTACACCTTC. It yields the protein CASSIDPYYYGYTF.

The V and J genes are TRBV9 and TRBJ1-1; D perhaps matches TRBD1 (5 bases). V lost 0 bases to trimming and J lost 11 bases, with 20 bases between them. CDR3 length: 15 amino acids. Germline assignment: CDR1 SGDLS and CDR2 YYNGEE. Here the CDR3 reads CASSVDPFTGLVAFF. Written as DNA, the CDR3 is TGTGCCAGCAGCGTAGACCCCTTTACGGGGCTTGTGGCTTTCTTT.

This chain uses TRBV28 with TRBJ2-1; TRBD1 aligns across 10 bases. Germline assignment: CDR1 MDHEN and CDR2 SYDVKM. The CDR3 totals 14 residues. J lost 9 bases, V lost 3 bases, and 5 bases had no gene match. The CDR3 sequence is CASSFPGTGAEQFF. In DNA, the CDR3 is TGTGCCAGCAGTTTCCCCGGGACAGGGGCTGAGCAGTTCTTC.

This chain connects TRBV5-6 to TRBJ2-7, with 7 nucleotides matching TRBD2. V lost 6 bases, J lost 0 bases, and 9 bases stayed unmatched. The germline V gene encodes CDR1 SGHDT and CDR2 YYEEEE. The CDR3 runs 15 residues. The CDR3 spells CASTRAGPRSYEQYF. CDR3 coding DNA: TGTGCCAGCACTAGAGCGGGGCCTCGCTCCTACGAGCAGTACTTC.

This clone came up once. The rearrangement uses TRBV6-2 or TRBV6-3 and TRBJ2-1; TRBD2 agrees at 11 bases. CDR1 MNHEY and CDR2 SVGEGT come from the germline V gene. Trimming cost V 6 bases and J 4 bases; bases outside gene matches: 8. The CDR3 sequence is 16 residues long. CDR3 residues: CASSPIAGGRYNEQFF. The CDR3 DNA reads TGTGCCAGCAGCCCGATAGCGGGAGGGCGATACAATGAGCAGTTCTTC.

CDR3 loop: CASSLGGGTPLAYEQYF. The CDR3 DNA follows: TGCGCCAGCAGCTTGGGGGGCGGGACTCCACTCGCCTACGAGCAGTACTTC. This chain joins TRBV5-1 and TRBJ2-7; D might be TRBD2 (6 bases). This CDR3 is 17 amino acids long. V lost 0 bases and J 2 bases, leaving 18 bases between the germline ends. Germline CDR1 and CDR2: SGHRS and YFSETQ.

This rearrangement joins TRBV30 to TRBJ1-3, with D possibly TRBD1 on 6 matching bases. V lost 6 bases and J lost 1, with 10 bases in between. Per germline, CDR1 GTSNPN and CDR2 SVGIG (reference sequence). CDR3 length: 13 amino acids. CDR3 in DNA: TGTGCCTGCCAGGGGAGTTCTGGAAACACCATATATTTT. This encodes CACQGSSGNTIYF.

This clone has a handful of counts. The rearrangement links TRBV30 to TRBJ2-5, with no clear D. Trimming stripped 5 bases from V and 3 bases from J, with 10 bases between. This CDR3 region has 12 residues. Germline CDR1 and CDR2: GTSNPN and SVGIG (reference sequence). The DNA for the CDR3 is TGTGCCTGGCGTCACGGTAAAGAGACCCAGTACTTC. Residues: CAWRHGKETQYF. Combining the CDR3 with reference TRBV30 and TRBJ2-5 gives the whole variable domain SQTIHQWPATLVQPVGSPLSLECTVEGTSNPNLYWYRQAAGRGLQLLFYSVGIGQISSEVPQNLSASRPQDRQFILSSKKLLLSDSGFYLCAWRHGKETQYFGPGTRLLVL.

The chain carries TRBV28 and TRBJ1-1, with TRBD1 matching over 9 bases. The CDR3 covers 14 residues. V was clipped by 6 bases and J by 2 bases; unmatched bases: 4. The germline CDR1 and CDR2 sequences are MDHEN and SYDVKM. CDR3 sequence reads: CASRTGGGNTEAFF. The CDR3 DNA reads TGTGCCAGCAGGACAGGGGGGGGAAACACTGAAGCTTTCTTT.